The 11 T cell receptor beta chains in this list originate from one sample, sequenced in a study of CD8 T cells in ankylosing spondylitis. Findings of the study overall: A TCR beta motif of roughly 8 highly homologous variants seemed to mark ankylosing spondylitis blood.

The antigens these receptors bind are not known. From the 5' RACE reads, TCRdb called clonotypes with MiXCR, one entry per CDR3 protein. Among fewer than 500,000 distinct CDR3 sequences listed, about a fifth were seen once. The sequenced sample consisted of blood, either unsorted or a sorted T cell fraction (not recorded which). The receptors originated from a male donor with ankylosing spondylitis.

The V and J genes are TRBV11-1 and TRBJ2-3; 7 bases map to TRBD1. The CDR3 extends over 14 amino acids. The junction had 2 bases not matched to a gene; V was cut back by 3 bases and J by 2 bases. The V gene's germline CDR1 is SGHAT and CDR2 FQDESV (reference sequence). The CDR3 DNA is TGTGCCAGCAGCTTCGACAGGGTCACAGATACGCAGTATTTT. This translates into CASSFDRVTDTQYF.

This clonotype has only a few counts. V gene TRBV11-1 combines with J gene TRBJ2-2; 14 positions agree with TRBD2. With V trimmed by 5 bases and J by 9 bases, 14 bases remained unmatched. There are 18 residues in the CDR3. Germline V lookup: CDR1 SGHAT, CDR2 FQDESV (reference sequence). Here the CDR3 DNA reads TGTGCCAGCAGCCGCCGCCGACTAGCGGGAGGGTCTATACGGGAGCTGTTTTTT. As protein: CASSRRRLAGGSIRELFF. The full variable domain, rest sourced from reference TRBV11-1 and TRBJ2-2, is EAEVAQSPRYKITEKSQAVAFWCDPISGHATLYWYRQILGQGPELLVQFQDESVVDDSQLPKDRFSAERLKGVDSTLKIQPAELGDSAMYLCASSRRRLAGGSIRELFFGEGSRLTVL.

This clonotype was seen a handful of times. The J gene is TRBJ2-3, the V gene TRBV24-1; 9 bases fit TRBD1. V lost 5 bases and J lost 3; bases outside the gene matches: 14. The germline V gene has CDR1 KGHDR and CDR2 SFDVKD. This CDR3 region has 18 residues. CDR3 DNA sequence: TGTGCCACCAGTGTGGGCTGGTCCGGGACAGGGAGAACAGATACGCAGTATTTT. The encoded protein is CATSVGWSGTGRTDTQYF.

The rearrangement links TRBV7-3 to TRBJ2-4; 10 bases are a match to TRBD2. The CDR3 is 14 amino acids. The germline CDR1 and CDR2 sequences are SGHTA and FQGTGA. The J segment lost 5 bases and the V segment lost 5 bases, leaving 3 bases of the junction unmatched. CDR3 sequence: CASSLLAGENIQYF. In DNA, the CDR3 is TGTGCCAGCAGCCTCCTAGCGGGGGAAAACATTCAGTACTTC.

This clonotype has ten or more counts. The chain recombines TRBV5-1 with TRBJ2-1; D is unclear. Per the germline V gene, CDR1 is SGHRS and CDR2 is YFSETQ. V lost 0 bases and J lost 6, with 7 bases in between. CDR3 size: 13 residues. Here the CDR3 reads CASSLDQLNEQFF. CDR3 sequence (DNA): TGCGCCAGCAGCTTGGACCAGCTCAATGAGCAGTTCTTC.

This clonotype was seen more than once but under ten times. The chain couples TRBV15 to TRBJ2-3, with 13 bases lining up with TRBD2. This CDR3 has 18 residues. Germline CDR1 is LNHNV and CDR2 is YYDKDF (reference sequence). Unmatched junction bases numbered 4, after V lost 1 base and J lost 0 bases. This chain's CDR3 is CATSRGQGLAGSTDTQYF. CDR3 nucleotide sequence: TGTGCCACCAGCAGAGGCCAGGGACTAGCGGGAAGCACAGATACGCAGTATTTT.

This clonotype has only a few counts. CDR3 nucleotides: TGCAGCGCCCGAGGGGGCGATGAAAAACTGTTTTTT. As protein: CSARGGDEKLFF. The chain recombines TRBV29-1 with TRBJ1-4, with TRBD1 matching over 7 bases. V dropped 7 bases and J dropped 6; count of bases not matched to a gene: 5. This CDR3 is 12 amino acids long. The germline CDR1 and CDR2 sequences are SQVTM and ANQGSEA.

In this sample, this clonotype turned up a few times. Here the CDR3 DNA reads TGCAGTGCTAGAGATGTTTCGCAGGTGGATGAAAAACTGTTTTTT. Its translation is CSARDVSQVDEKLFF. The J gene is TRBJ1-4, the V gene TRBV20-1; D is ambiguous. CDR3 length: 15 residues. The ends were cut back, 0 bases at V and 6 bases at J, with 14 bases in the middle. Germline lookup yields CDR1 DFQATT and CDR2 SNEGSKA (reference sequence).

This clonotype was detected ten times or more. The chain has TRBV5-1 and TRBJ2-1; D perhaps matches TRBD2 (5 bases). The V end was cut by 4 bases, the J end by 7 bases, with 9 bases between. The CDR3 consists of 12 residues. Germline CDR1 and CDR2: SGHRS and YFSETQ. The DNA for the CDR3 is TGCGCCAGCAGCCTACTAGATAATGAGCAGTTCTTC. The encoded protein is CASSLLDNEQFF.

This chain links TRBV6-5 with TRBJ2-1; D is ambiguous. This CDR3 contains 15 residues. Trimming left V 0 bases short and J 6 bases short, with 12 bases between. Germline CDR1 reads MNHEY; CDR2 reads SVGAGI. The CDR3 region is CASSYSFLPSNEQFF. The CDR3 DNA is TGTGCCAGCAGTTACTCGTTCCTGCCCTCCAATGAGCAGTTCTTC.

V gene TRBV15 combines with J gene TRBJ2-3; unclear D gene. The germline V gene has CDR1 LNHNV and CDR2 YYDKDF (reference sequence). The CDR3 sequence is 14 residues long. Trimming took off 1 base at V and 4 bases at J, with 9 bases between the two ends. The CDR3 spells CATSRVLTADTQYF. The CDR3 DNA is TGTGCCACCAGCAGAGTCCTCACTGCAGATACGCAGTATTTT.